This TCR beta chain is drawn from a study of beta chain features in type 1 diabetes. Study-level background: The study found patients and healthy donors alike in age, gender and cell yields.

Expressed TCRB transcripts were sequenced because the entire RNA isolate underwent reverse transcription. Naive, central memory and regulatory T cell samples averaged around 3.9 million reads. The assay was immunoSEQ multiplex PCR, and TCRdb's table has in-frame clones only and misses some. This table has more than 300,000 clones, more than 13% appearing once. There are a few counts of this clone. There are 11 residues in the CDR3. V lost 3 bases and J 9 bases, leaving 8 bases between the germline ends. The germline V gene encodes CDR1 LNHNV and CDR2 YYDKDF (reference sequence). Sorting of CD4+ naive, central memory, regulatory and stem cell-like memory cells was performed via CD45RO/CCR7/CD25/CD127/CD95/CD27. Populations obtained by sorting all exceeded 95% purity.

This receptor was taken from a young woman in good health. The chain joins TRBV15 to TRBJ1-1; D is uncertain. The sequenced material came from naive CD4+ T cells from blood. The CDR3 nucleotides read TGTGCCACCAGCAGCACACAAAAAGCTTTCTTT. Protein sequence: CATSSTQKAFF. The variable domain in full, completed from reference TRBV15 and TRBJ1-1, reads DAMVIQNPRYQVTQFGKPVTLSCSQTLNHNVMYWYQQKSSQAPKLLFHYYDKDFNNEADTPDNFQSRRPNTSFCFLDIRSPGLGDTAMYLCATSSTQKAFFGQGTRLTVV.